This TCR beta chain was sequenced in a study of cytomegalovirus exposure and HLA in healthy donors listed by TCRdb under 2017. For the study in its entirety: According to a later analysis, the roughly 130 validation repertoires were produced on the same platform as the approximately 620 repertoires of the first cohort. The study was designed to test whether signatures of past pathogen exposure could be identified by cataloging public T cell receptors. Along with the approximately 650-subject first cohort, a separate validation cohort of around 120 different subjects was used. High-throughput TCR immunosequencing, statistical association of individual TCRs with disease status, and machine learning were combined to predict cytomegalovirus infection status. The study at large found these results: In the study, around 150 TCR beta chains were listed as associated with cytomegalovirus. The authors suggested that the approach could potentially be extended to other disease states and immunological phenotypes. In both the original and validation cohorts, the classifier was reported to diagnose cytomegalovirus status with high specificity and sensitivity. Across donors, most TCR sequences were observed very rarely, whereas some public TCRs were present in many individuals. A later analysis found that TCRs clustered in the first cohort also tended to co-occur in the 120 validation repertoires, with 94% of cluster scores above 0. The validation cohort had no HLA typing available for a later analysis, so co-occurrence within that cohort was assessed over all 110 or so repertoires. In vitro tests confirmed that three of the cytomegalovirus-associated TCR beta chains recognize cytomegalovirus antigens.

The donors were included in the validation cohort of over a hundred subjects, a group kept apart from the approximately 700-subject first cohort. Preparation of the library involved the immunoSEQ multiplex PCR assay. The authors' pipeline ran thus. A statistical classification framework was built to diagnose cytomegalovirus status from the catalog of TCR beta chain sequences. The source is immuneACCESS, and TCRdb retained only in-frame sequences with V and J called. Part of the clones is not carried over; for the studies checked, unresolved V genes explain less than half of this, and the remainder is unexplained. That table supplies the V and J calls and clone size; D and trimming were determined from the DNA. The sample table holds 180,000 or so clones, of which about nine tenths were seen once. The top ten hold roughly 6.6% of the sample. Worth noting for this clone: Its antigen is not yet known. The input lacks base qualities; no much larger clone sits a single base away.

CDR1 MNHEY and CDR2 SMNVEV are derived from the germline V gene (reference sequence). The junction carries 15 bases between V and J, which are trimmed by 10 bases and 2 bases respectively. Inclusive of the bounding cysteine and phenylalanine, the CDR3 is 13 residues long. The read is trimmed to its CDR3 DNA, 39 bases read in frame from base 1. The material sequenced was PBMCs. The chain is encoded by TRBV27 joined to TRBJ2-7; the D gene is possibly TRBD1, with 6 bases matching. The clonotype was recovered from a man aged 25 to 45 in good health and CMV-seropositive. The CDR3 reads as follows: CATSGEPAYEQYF. The DNA is as follows: TGTGCCACCTCAGGGGAGCCAGCCTACGAGCAGTACTTC.